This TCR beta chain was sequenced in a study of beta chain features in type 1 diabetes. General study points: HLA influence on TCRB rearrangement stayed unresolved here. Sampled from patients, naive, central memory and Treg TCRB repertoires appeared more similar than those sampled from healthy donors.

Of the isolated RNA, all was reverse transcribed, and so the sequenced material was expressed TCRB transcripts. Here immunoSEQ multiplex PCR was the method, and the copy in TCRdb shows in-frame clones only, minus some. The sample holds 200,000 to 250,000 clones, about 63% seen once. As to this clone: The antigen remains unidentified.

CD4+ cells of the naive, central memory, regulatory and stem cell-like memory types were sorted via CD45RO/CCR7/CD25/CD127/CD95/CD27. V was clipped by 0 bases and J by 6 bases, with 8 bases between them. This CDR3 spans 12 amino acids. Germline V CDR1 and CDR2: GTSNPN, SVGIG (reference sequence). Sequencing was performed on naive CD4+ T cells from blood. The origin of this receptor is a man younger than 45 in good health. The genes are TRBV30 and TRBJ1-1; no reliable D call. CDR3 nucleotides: TGTGCCTGGAGTGTAAGAGTGGCTGAAGCTTTCTTT. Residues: CAWSVRVAEAFF. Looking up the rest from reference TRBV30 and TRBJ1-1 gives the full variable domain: SQTIHQWPATLVQPVGSPLSLECTVEGTSNPNLYWYRQAAGRGLQLLFYSVGIGQISSEVPQNLSASRPQDRQFILSSKKLLLSDSGFYLCAWSVRVAEAFFGQGTRLTVV.